This record looks at one T cell receptor (beta chain) sequence and its context. Its target antigen remains unknown. Base qualities are not recorded, but no much larger clone differs from it by a single base. Using the deep immunoSEQ assay, TCR CDR3 regions were amplified from genomic DNA by multiplex PCR. Genomic DNA extracted from each cell subset was distributed evenly over all wells of several immunoSEQ 96-well plates, and each plate served as one replicate. For sorted subsets, about 200 ng genomic DNA, equal to 30,000 or so T cell genomes, was loaded into each replicate PCR. Purified libraries were quantified with a Qubit 3.0 fluorometer, sized on a Bioanalyzer 2100, and re-quantified with the KAPA Library Quantification kit. Every immunoSEQ 96-well plate was sequenced on a dedicated single-read 150-cycle Illumina NextSeq 550 flow cell. On the authors' methods: Because the immunoSEQ output included only junctional sequences and no quality scores, the filtering could not be the same as the filtering used for full-length reads. Sequences were annotated with PyIR, a Python wrapper for IgBLAST v1.9, and V/J genes and CDR3 were assigned using IMGT germline references. Reads were filtered out if the reads had weak V/J assignments (E-value above 1e-6), no CDR3, stop codons, out-of-frame junctions, or ambiguous translated residues. V3J clonotypes were defined by identical inferred V gene, J gene, and CDR3 amino acid sequence. To compute the percentage overlap between repertoires, the number of shared unique clonotypes was divided by the size of the smaller repertoire. RTK rarefaction, the Chao1 estimator, and Recon v2.1 estimates of unobserved clonotypes were used to assess repertoire richness. OLGA was used to compute generation probabilities for all TCRbeta clonotypes that the gDNA method yielded from a few donors. Drawn from immuneACCESS, this table holds only the in-frame rearrangements with V and J called that TCRdb kept. Clones are partly lost; checked studies trace under half to an unresolved V gene and leave the rest unexplained. That table furnishes V, J and clone size, whereas the DNA furnished D and trimming. This sample has around 2.1 million clones in its table, and just over 90% of those were observed once. Jointly, the top ten make up about 1.8% of the sample.

CD8 naive samples were CD45RO-negative cells positively selected for CCR7, giving a CD45RA+CCR7+ population that excluded TemRA cells. The donors were healthy, HIV-negative adults with no recently reported acute infections or vaccinations. Every donor was a Caucasian adult residing in Nashville, Tennessee, USA. After blood collection by leukapheresis, PBMCs were isolated using Ficoll-Histopaque density gradient centrifugation and then cryopreserved in the vapor phase of liquid nitrogen. Analytical flow cytometry was used to check the purity and quantity of each magnetically sorted T cell population. Each sorted fraction had its genomic DNA isolated and then quantified by UV absorbance on a Nanodrop 2000c. The source of the sample is a study of shared clonotypes between healthy human individuals (dated by TCRdb to about 2020). Some background on the complete study: The cohort comprised a couple of women and three men aged 18 to 49 years. To estimate repertoire size and how much clonotypes are shared between individuals, the study performed deep sequencing of blood TCR repertoires from 4 to 6 healthy adults. For each donor, three plates each were used for CD4 naive and CD4 memory, two plates were used for CD8 naive, and one plate was used for CD8 memory. Different laboratories and diverse techniques were used to prepare libraries and sequence TCR repertoires, to increase sequencing depth and limit assay-specific biases. Per donor, leukapheresis produced somewhere between about 0.9 and 9.5 billion PBMCs. Findings and caveats that apply to the study as a whole: Only blood was sampled, and tissue TCR repertoires likely differ from those in blood. Rarefaction of sorted-subset datasets indicated incomplete sequencing despite the large sequencing depth. The small number of donors limited the genetic and exposure-history diversity represented. Naive subsets generally had larger estimated clonotype richness than memory subsets. Based on pairwise subsampling, the degree of clonotype sharing among donors was expected to be affected by sequencing depth. Higher generation probabilities were observed for clonotypes shared by all four sorted-subset donors than for non-shared clonotypes. Around 5% of naive CD4, around 3.6% of naive CD8, about 2.1% of memory CD4, and less than 0.45% of memory CD8 clonotypes were shared across a few donors.

Relative to germline, V is missing 5 bases and J is missing 3 bases, with 7 bases of the junction outside any gene match. CDR1 SGHDN and CDR2 FVKESK are derived from the germline V gene. The CDR3 goes from the cysteine to the phenylalanine over 16 residues. Only CDR3 DNA is held: 48 bases, read in frame from base 1. The chain uses TRBV14 and TRBJ2-5, with 12 junctional bases fitting TRBD2. Material for sequencing was naive CD8+ T cells from PBMCs. The sample's cell subset or site, from its label and the paper: CD45RA+CCR7+. The clonotype comes from a man aged 18 to 29 in good health. Some clones in this sample may be carry-over from other donors' samples. CDR3 sequence: CASSTRLAGEKETQYF. In nucleotide form, the sequence is TGTGCCAGCAGCACGCGACTAGCGGGAGAGAAAGAGACCCAGTACTTC.